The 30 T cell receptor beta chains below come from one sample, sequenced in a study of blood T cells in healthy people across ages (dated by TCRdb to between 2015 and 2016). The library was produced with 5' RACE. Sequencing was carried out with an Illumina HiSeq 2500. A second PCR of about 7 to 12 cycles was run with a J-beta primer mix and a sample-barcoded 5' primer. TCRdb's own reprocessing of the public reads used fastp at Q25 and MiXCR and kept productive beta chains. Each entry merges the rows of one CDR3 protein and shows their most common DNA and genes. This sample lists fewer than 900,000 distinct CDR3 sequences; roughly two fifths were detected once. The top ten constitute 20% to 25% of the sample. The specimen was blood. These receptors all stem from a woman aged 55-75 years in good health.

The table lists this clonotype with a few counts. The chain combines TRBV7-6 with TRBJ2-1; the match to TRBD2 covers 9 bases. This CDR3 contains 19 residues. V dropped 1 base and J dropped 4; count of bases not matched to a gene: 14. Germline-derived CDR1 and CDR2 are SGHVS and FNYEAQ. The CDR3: CASSLGVSGRRHRYNEQFF. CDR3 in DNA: TGTGCCAGCAGCTTAGGGGTTAGCGGGAGACGTCATAGATACAATGAGCAGTTCTTC.

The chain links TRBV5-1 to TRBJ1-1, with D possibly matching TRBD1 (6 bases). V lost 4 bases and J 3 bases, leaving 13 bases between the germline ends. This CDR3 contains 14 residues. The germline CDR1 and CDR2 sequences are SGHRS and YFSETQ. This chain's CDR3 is CASSTSQGYTEAFF. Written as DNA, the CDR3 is TGCGCCAGCAGCACCTCACAGGGTTACACTGAAGCTTTCTTT.

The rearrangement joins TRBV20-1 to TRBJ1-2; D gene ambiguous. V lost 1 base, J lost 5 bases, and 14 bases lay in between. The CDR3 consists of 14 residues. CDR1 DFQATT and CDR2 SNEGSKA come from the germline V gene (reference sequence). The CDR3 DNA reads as TGCAGTGCTAGAGGGGTAACGGGGTCATATGGCTACACCTTC. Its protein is CSARGVTGSYGYTF.

In DNA, the CDR3 is TGTGCCAGCAGCCCACGACGCGGGAGGGCCTTATACGAGCAGTACTTC. Amino acid sequence: CASSPRRGRALYEQYF. This rearrangement joins TRBV3-1 to TRBJ2-4; the match to TRBD2 covers 9 bases. The J call may not be correct, given that the DNA end is closer to TRBJ2-7. The CDR3 is 16 amino acids. Germline loops: CDR1 LGHDT, CDR2 YNNKEL (reference sequence).

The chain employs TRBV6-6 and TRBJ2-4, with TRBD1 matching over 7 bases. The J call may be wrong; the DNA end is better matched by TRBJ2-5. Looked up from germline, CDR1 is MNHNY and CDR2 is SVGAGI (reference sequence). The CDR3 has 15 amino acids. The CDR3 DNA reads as TGTGCCAGCACGACCCGACAGGGACCCCAAGAGACCCAGTACTTC. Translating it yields CASTTRQGPQETQYF.

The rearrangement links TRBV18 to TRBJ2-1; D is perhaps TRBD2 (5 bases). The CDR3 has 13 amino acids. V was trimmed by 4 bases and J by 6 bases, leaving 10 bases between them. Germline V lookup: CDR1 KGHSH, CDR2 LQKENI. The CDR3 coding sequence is TGTGCCAGCTCACGTGATGAGGGCAATGAGCAGTTCTTC. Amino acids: CASSRDEGNEQFF. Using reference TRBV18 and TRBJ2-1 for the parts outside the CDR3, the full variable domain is NAGVMQNPRHLVRRRGQEARLRCSPMKGHSHVYWYRQLPEEGLKFMVYLQKENIIDESGMPKERFSAEFPKEGPSILRIQQVVRGDSAAYFCASSRDEGNEQFFGPGTRLTVL.

CDR3 in amino acids: CASTVTENTEAFF. The CDR3 bases are TGTGCCAGCACCGTTACAGAGAACACTGAAGCTTTCTTT. The chain carries TRBV6-2 or TRBV6-3 and TRBJ1-1; D gene unclear. The germline CDR1 and CDR2 sequences are MNHEY and SVGEGT. The CDR3 has 13 amino acids. Trimming shortened V by 7 bases and J by 1 base, and 10 bases separated the two germline ends.

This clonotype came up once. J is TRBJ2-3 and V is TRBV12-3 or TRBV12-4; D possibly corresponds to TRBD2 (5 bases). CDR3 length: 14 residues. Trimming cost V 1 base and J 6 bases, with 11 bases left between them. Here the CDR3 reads CASSLESDLDTQYF. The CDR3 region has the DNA TGTGCCAGCAGTTTAGAGTCGGACTTGGATACGCAGTATTTT.

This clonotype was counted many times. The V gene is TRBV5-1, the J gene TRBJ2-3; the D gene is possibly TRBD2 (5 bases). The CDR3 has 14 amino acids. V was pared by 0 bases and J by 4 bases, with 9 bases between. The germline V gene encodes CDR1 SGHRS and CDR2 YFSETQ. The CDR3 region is CASSLGQEADTQYF. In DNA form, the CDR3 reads TGCGCCAGCAGCTTGGGCCAGGAGGCAGATACGCAGTATTTT.

The CDR3 DNA reads as TGTGCCAGCAGTCTCTCGGGCGGGGGGGAAGAGACCCAGTACTTC. Translated, it gives CASSLSGGGEETQYF. This sequence joins TRBV12-3 or TRBV12-4 and TRBJ2-5; 9 positions match TRBD2. V gave up 5 bases and J gave up 3 bases; unmatched junction bases: 7. CDR3 length: 15 residues.

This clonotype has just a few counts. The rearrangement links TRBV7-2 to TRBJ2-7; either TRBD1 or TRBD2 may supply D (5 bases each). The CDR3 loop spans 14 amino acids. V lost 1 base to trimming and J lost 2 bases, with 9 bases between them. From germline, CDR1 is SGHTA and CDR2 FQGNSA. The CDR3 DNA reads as TGTGCCAGCAGCTTAGAACGGGACCCCTACGAGCAGTACTTC. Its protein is CASSLERDPYEQYF.

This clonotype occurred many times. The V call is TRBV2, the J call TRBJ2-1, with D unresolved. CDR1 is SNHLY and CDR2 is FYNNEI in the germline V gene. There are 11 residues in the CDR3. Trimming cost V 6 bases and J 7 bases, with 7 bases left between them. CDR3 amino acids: CASSGLNEQFF. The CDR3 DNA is TGTGCCAGCAGCGGCCTGAATGAGCAGTTCTTC. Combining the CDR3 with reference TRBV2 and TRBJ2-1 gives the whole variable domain EPEVTQTPSHQVTQMGQEVILRCVPISNHLYFYWYRQILGQKVEFLVSFYNNEISEKSEIFDDQFSVERPDGSNFTLKIRSTKLEDSAMYFCASSGLNEQFFGPGTRLTVL.

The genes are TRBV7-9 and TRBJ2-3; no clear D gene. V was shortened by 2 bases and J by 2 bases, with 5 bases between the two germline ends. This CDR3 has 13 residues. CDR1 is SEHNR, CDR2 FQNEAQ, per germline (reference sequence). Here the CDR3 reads CASSLPITDTQYF. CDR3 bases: TGTGCCAGCAGCTTACCAATCACAGATACGCAGTATTTT.

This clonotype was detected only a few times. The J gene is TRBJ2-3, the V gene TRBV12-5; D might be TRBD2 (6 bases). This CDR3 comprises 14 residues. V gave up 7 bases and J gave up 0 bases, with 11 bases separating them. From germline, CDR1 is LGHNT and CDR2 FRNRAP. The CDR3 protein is CASASGLSTDTQYF. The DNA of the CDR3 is TGTGCTAGTGCCTCGGGACTGAGCACAGATACGCAGTATTTT.

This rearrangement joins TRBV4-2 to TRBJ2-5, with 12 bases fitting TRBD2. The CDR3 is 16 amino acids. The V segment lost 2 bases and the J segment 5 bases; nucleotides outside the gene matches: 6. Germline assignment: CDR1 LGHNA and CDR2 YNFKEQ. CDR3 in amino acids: CASSQSTSGSRETQYF. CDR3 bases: TGTGCCAGCAGCCAATCGACTAGCGGGAGTAGGGAGACCCAGTACTTC.

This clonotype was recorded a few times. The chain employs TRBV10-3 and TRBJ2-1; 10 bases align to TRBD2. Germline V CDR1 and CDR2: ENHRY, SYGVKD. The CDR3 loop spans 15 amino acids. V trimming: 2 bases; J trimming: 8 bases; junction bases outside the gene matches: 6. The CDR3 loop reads CAISETSGIGYEQFF. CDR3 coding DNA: TGTGCCATCAGTGAGACTAGCGGGATCGGCTATGAGCAGTTCTTC.

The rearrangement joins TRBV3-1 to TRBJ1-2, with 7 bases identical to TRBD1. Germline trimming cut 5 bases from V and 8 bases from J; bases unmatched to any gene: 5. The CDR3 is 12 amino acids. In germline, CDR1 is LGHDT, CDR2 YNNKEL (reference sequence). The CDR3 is CASSNRGGGYTF. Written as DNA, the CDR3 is TGTGCCAGCAGCAACAGGGGAGGGGGCTACACCTTC.

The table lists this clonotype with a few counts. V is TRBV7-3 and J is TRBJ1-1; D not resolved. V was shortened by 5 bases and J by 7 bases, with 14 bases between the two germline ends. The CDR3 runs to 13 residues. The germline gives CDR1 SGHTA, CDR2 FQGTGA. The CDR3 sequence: CASSPGGVGEAFF. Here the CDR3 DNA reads TGTGCCAGCAGCCCAGGTGGGGTCGGTGAAGCTTTCTTT.

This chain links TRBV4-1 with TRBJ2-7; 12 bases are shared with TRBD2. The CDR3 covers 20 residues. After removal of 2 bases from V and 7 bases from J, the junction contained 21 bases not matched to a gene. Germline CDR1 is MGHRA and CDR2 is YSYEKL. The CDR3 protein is CASSQIELAGGQSSYNEQYF. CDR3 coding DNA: TGCGCCAGCAGCCAAATCGAACTAGCGGGGGGCCAGAGCTCCTACAATGAGCAGTACTTC.

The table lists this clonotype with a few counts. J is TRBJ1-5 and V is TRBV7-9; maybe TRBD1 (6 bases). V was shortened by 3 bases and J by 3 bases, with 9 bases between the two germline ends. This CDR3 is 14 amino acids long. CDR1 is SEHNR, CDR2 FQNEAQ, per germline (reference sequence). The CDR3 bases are TGTGCCAGCAGCTTCGAGGGGGACAATCAGCCCCAGCATTTT. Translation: CASSFEGDNQPQHF.

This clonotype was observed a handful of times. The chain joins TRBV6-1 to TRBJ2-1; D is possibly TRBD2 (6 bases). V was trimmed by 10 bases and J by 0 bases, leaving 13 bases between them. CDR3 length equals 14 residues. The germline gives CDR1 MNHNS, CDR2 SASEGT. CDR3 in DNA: TGTGCCATCCGCCCCGGGGGCTCCTACAATGAGCAGTTCTTC. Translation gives CAIRPGGSYNEQFF.

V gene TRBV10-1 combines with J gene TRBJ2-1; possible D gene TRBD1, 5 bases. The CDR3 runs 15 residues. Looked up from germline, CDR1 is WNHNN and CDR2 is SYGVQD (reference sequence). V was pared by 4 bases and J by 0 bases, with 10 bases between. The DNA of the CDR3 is TGCGCCAGCAGTGTTGCAGACAGCTCCTACAATGAGCAGTTCTTC. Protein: CASSVADSSYNEQFF.

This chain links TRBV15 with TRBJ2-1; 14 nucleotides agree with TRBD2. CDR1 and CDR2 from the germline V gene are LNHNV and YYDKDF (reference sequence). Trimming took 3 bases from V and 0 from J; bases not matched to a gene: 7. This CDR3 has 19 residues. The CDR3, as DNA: TGTGCCACCAGCAGTGGGACTAGCGGGGGACTGAGCTCCTACAATGAGCAGTTCTTC. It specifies CATSSGTSGGLSSYNEQFF.

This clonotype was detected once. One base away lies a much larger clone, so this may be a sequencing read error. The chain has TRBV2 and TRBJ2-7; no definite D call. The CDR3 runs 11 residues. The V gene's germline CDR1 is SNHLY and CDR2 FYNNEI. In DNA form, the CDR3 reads TGTGCCGGCAGTGAGAACTACGAGCAGTACTTC. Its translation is CAGSENYEQYF.

The CDR3 loop reads CASNGGLAIEETQYF. The DNA of the CDR3 is TGTGCCAGCAACGGAGGACTGGCCATCGAAGAGACCCAGTACTTC. The chain employs TRBV28 and TRBJ2-5; weak D call: TRBD2 (5 bases). V gave up 7 bases and J gave up 3 bases, with 18 bases separating them. Looked up from germline, CDR1 is MDHEN and CDR2 is SYDVKM. CDR3 length: 15 residues. The variable domain in full, completed from reference TRBV28 and TRBJ2-5, reads DVKVTQSSRYLVKRTGEKVFLECVQDMDHENMFWYRQDPGLGLRLIYFSYDVKMKEKGDIPEGYSVSREKKERFSLILESASTNQTSMYLCASNGGLAIEETQYFGPGTRLLVL.

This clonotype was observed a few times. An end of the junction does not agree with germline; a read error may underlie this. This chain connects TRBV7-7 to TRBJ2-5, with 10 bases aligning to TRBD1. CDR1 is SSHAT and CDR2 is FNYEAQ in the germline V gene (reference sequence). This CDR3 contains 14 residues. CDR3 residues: CASSRQGARETQYF. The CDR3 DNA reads TGTGCTAGCAGCCGACAGGGGGCTAGGGAGACCCAGTACTTC. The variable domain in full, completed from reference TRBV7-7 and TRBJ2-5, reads GAGVSQSPRYKVTKRGQDVTLRCDPISSHATLYWYQQALGQGPEFLTYFNYEAQPDKSGLPSDRFSAERPEGSISTLTIQRTEQRDSAMYRCASSRQGARETQYFGPGTRLLVL.

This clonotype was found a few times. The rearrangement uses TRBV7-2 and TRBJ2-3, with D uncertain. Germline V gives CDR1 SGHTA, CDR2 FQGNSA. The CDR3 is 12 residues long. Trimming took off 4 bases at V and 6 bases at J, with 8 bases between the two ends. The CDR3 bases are TGTGCCAGCAGCTCGTGGTTGGATACGCAGTATTTT. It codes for CASSSWLDTQYF.

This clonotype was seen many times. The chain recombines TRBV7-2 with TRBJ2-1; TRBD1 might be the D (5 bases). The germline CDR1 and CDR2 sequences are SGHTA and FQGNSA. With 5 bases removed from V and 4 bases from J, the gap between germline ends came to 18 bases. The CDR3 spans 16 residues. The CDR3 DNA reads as TGTGCCAGCAGCCGCCATGGCGGCTCAGGGTACAATGAGCAGTTCTTC. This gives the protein CASSRHGGSGYNEQFF.

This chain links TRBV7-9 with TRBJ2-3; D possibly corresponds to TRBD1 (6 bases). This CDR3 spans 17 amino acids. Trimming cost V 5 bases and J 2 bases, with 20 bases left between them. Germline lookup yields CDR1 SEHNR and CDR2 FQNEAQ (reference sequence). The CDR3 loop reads CASSNSTGTPVTDTQYF. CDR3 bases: TGTGCCAGCAGCAATTCAACCGGGACACCCGTCACAGATACGCAGTATTTT. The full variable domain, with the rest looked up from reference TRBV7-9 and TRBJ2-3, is DTGVSQNPRHKITKRGQNVTFRCDPISEHNRLYWYRQTLGQGPEFLTYFQNEAQLEKSRLLSDRFSAERPKGSFSTLEIQRTEQGDSAMYLCASSNSTGTPVTDTQYFGPGTRLTVL.

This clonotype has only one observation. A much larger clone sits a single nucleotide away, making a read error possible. Here the CDR3 reads CSATPRGSDEQYF. DNA of the CDR3: TGCAGTGCCACGCCTCGCGGGAGCGACGAGCAGTACTTC. The V and J genes are TRBV20-1 and TRBJ2-7, with 7 positions matching TRBD2. Trimming cost V 6 bases and J 5 bases; bases outside gene matches: 10. The CDR3 consists of 13 residues. Germline CDR1 reads DFQATT; CDR2 reads SNEGSKA (reference sequence).